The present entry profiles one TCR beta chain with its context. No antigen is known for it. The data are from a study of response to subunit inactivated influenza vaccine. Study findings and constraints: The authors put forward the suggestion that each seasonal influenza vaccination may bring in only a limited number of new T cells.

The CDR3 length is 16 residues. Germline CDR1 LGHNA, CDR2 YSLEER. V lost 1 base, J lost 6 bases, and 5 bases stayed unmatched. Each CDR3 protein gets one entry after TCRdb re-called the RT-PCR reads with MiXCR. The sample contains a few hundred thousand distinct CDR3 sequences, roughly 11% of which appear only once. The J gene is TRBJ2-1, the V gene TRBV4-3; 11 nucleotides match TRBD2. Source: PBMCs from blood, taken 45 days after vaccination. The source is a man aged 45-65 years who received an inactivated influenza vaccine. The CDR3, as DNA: TGCGCCAGCAGCCAAGGGATAGCGGGAGGGCTCAATGAGCAGTTCTTC. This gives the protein CASSQGIAGGLNEQFF.